Listed here are 8 T cell receptor beta chains from one sample, sequenced in a study of blood T cells in healthy people across ages. The second PCR ran about 6 to 12 cycles with a sample-barcoded 5' primer and J-beta primers. TCRdb fed the 5' RACE reads into MiXCR, producing one record per CDR3 protein. The sample has some 1,800,000 distinct CDR3 sequences, about two fifths seen once. Material for sequencing was blood. These receptors were obtained from a human donor in good health.

This chain connects TRBV28 to TRBJ2-4, with 7 bases that match TRBD1. V lost 2 bases, J lost 2 bases, and 6 bases stayed unmatched. CDR3 length: 16 amino acids. The germline gives CDR1 MDHEN, CDR2 SYDVKM. The CDR3 protein is CASSLAPTGSKNIQYF. DNA for the CDR3: TGTGCCAGCAGTTTAGCCCCGACAGGGTCCAAAAACATTCAGTACTTC.

The rearrangement links TRBV10-2 to TRBJ2-3; either TRBD1 or TRBD2 may supply D (6 bases each). The CDR3 runs 16 residues. Germline-derived CDR1 and CDR2 are WSHSY and SAAADI. V was pared by 0 bases and J by 1 base, with 11 bases between. The CDR3 coding sequence is TGCGCCAGCAGTGAGTCCGGAGGGGGAGGCACAGATACGCAGTATTTT. This codes for CASSESGGGGTDTQYF.

The chain is built from TRBV4-2 and TRBJ2-5; D is tentatively TRBD1 or TRBD2 (5 bases each). The CDR3 is 16 amino acids. CDR1 is LGHNA, CDR2 YNFKEQ, per germline. V was shortened by 1 base and J by 2 bases, with 14 bases between the two germline ends. The CDR3 sequence: CASSQVTKGRQETQYF. For the CDR3, the DNA is TGTGCCAGCAGCCAAGTAACTAAGGGACGACAAGAGACCCAGTACTTC.

As regards this clonotype: An end of the junction does not agree with germline; a read error may underlie this. The chain couples TRBV6-6 to TRBJ1-2; D not resolved. The CDR3 covers 14 residues. Germline V gene sequence: CDR1 MNHNY, CDR2 SVGAGI (reference sequence). The CDR3 loop reads CAGSPGGREYGYTF. DNA for the CDR3: TGTGCCGGCAGCCCCGGAGGGAGGGAATATGGCTACACCTTC.

The V call is TRBV12-3 or TRBV12-4, the J call TRBJ2-1; TRBD2 agrees at 7 bases. Unmatched junction bases numbered 19, after V lost 5 bases and J lost 9 bases. This CDR3 has 17 amino acids. CDR3 protein: CASSLAGRAGPRGEQFF. The CDR3 bases are TGTGCCAGCAGTCTCGCGGGACGAGCGGGACCGCGAGGTGAGCAGTTCTTC.

The rearrangement links TRBV9 to TRBJ2-7; D is unresolved. Trimming stripped 0 bases from V and 7 bases from J, with 14 bases between. The CDR3 contains 14 residues. Germline V lookup: CDR1 SGDLS, CDR2 YYNGEE. CDR3 DNA: TGTGCCAGCAGCGTAGGGTCCTATCTAGGGGAGCAGTACTTC. The encoded protein is CASSVGSYLGEQYF.

This clonotype was observed a few times. The chain combines TRBV5-1 with TRBJ2-2; D remains unclear. From germline, CDR1 is SGHRS and CDR2 YFSETQ. The CDR3 has 14 residues. Trimming stripped 4 bases from V and 4 bases from J, with 11 bases between. The CDR3 sequence is CASSLSTSTGELFF. The CDR3 DNA reads TGCGCCAGCAGCCTGTCTACCTCCACCGGGGAGCTGTTTTTT. Together with reference TRBV5-1 and TRBJ2-2, the CDR3 gives the full variable domain: KAGVTQTPRYLIKTRGQQVTLSCSPISGHRSVSWYQQTPGQGLQFLFEYFSETQRNKGNFPGRFSGRQFSNSRSEMNVSTLELGDSALYLCASSLSTSTGELFFGEGSRLTVL.

This clonotype was counted once. The chain employs TRBV7-2 and TRBJ2-5, with TRBD2 matching 12 bases. This CDR3 is built from 15 residues. The J segment lost 4 bases and the V segment lost 4 bases, leaving 4 bases of the junction unmatched. Germline CDR1 reads SGHTA; CDR2 reads FQGNSA. CDR3 nucleotides: TGTGCCAGCAGCTCCCCGACTAGCGGGGGAGAGACCCAGTACTTC. Its translation: CASSSPTSGGETQYF.